This T cell receptor (beta chain) was identified during a study of T cells in severe cutaneous drug reactions. Study as a whole: Only probable or definite SJS/TEN or DRESS cases by RegiSCAR were enrolled. Collected from acute- or recovery-stage patients: blister fluids/cells and PBMC. Culprit drug assignment used the Naranjo algorithm and the ALDEN algorithm.

Bulk and single-cell libraries used iRepertoire multiplex PCR with TCR subtype-specific primers. TCRdb re-called the multiplex PCR reads and gives one entry per CDR3 protein, without DNA. The sample spans approximately 9,500 distinct CDR3 sequences; the ten largest clones claim 21%. The CDR3 consists of 16 residues. CDR1 and CDR2 from the germline V gene are DFQATT and SNEGSKA (reference sequence). Findings of the study overall: One public TCRbeta CDR3 appeared in all seven blister samples, averaging about 13%.

Carbamazepine had induced Stevens-Johnson syndrome or toxic epidermal necrolysis in the sequenced donors. With regard to this clonotype: The antigen remains undetermined.

The rearrangement links TRBV20-1 to TRBJ1-1; the TRBD1 assignment by TCRdb is unverifiable without DNA. Sequencing was carried out using cells from a skin blister. The receptor was derived from a human donor with Stevens-Johnson syndrome, a severe cutaneous drug reaction. Here the CDR3 reads CSASGTGHLLNTEAFF.